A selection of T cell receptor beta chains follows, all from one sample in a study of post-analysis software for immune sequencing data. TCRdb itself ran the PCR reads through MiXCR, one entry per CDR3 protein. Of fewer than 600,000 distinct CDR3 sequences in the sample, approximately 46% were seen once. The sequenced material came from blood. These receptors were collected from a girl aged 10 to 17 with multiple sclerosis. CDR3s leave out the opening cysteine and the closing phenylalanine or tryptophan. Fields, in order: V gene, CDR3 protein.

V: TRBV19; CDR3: ASSAQREEFAHYGYT
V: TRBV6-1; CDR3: ASRRLAGGAADTQY
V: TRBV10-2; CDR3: ASQPRDSRADTQY
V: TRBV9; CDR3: ASSAEGLAGYNEQF
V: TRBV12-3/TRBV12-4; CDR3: ASSLGGGLIQPQH
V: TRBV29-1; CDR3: SAQVTSGRGNEQF
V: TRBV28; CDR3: ASSLLPGHSYEQY
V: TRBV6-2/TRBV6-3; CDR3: ASSQSSGVKQF
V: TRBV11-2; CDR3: ASSQIQRTYEQY
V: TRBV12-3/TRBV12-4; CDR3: ASSLVVSEAF
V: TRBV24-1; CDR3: ATSDAGTRGETQY
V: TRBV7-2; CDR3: ASSLARTGVRGAF
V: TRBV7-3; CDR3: ASSLSGQGAPD
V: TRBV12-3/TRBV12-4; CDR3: ASSLAGGDREQY
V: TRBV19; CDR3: ASTRVGNYNEQF
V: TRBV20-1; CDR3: SARAGTGGGSEQY
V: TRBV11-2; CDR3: ASSLVGSDYEQY